This entry concerns a single T cell receptor (beta chain). The CDR3 spans 13 residues. Germline V gene sequence: CDR1 LGHDT, CDR2 YNNKEL (reference sequence). These data are taken from a study of monozygotic twins with inflammatory bowel disease. TCRdb re-analyzed the 5' RACE reads; it lists each CDR3 protein once, without DNA. Here the sample table reports approximately 390,000 distinct CDR3 sequences. This TCR was recovered from a human donor with ulcerative colitis or Crohn's disease, or a healthy co-twin of an affected twin (not recorded which). Input material: blood. The chain recombines TRBV3-1 with TRBJ1-3; TCRdb proposes TRBD1, but this gene call is untestable without DNA. CDR3 in amino acids: CASSPRQGNTIYF.